This entry is about one T cell receptor (beta chain). Which antigen it targets is not known. Sequence at one end of the junction differs from germline and may be a read error. From the germline V gene, CDR1 is MNHEY and CDR2 is SVGAGI. The CDR3, cysteine through phenylalanine, is 11 amino acids long. Just CDR3 DNA is preserved here, 33 bases in frame from base 1. This record belongs to a study of Ad26.COV2.S vaccination and SARS-CoV-2 variants (dated by TCRdb to the early 2020s). Study-level background: Donors in the vaccine arm were drawn from COV1001, a multicentre, randomized, double-blind, placebo-controlled phase I-IIa trial testing Ad26.COV2.S in healthy adults. Ad26.COV2.S was given intramuscularly at 5x10^10 or 1x10^11 viral particles, as a single shot or as two shots 56 days apart. TCRbeta repertoire sequencing served as the tool for gauging how specific and how broad the SARS-CoV-2-reactive T cell receptors were following Ad26.COV2.S vaccination. The TCR-sequenced set comprised approximately 30 samples: some 20 Ad26.COV2.S vaccine recipients, 5 placebo recipients and 8 SARS-CoV-2 convalescent individuals. Participants in the trial were split at random into five groups of five each, receiving low-dose or high-dose Ad26.COV2.S once or twice, or else placebo on both occasions. Blinding of investigators to trial group allocation was maintained during experiments and outcome assessment.

According to the study, the label for this sample's treatment or condition signals: over 15 received Ad26.COV2.S at low or high dose, single or two shots; about 5 received placebo; per-sample allocation not given. Repertoires of vaccine and placebo recipients were sequenced from samples collected on day 63 after the first injection. Cohort 1b enrolled fewer than 30 adults aged 18-55 years at a single site in Boston, USA, between 29 July and 7 August 2020. As a vaccine, Ad26.COV2.S was a replication-incompetent adenovirus type 26 vector that expressed a prefusion-stabilized SARS-CoV-2 spike protein derived from the original Wuhan strain. The immunoSEQ Assay was the method used to sequence TCRbeta CDR3 regions. After extraction, genomic DNA underwent amplification by bias-controlled multiplex PCR, followed by high-throughput sequencing. As for the original processing: To quantify the absolute abundance of each unique TCRbeta CDR3 region, sequences were collapsed and filtered. T cell fraction was estimated by normalizing TCRbeta template counts to usable DNA, with usable DNA measured through amplification of reference genes found in all nucleated cells. Repertoire TCRs were annotated as SARS-CoV-2-specific when V gene, CDR3 amino acid sequence and J gene were exactly matched to a known reactive TCR set. The reference SARS-CoV-2 TCR set came from MIRA and was filtered for enrichment in COVID-19-positive ImmuneCODE repertoires, removing public or cross-reactive TCRs. Based on the MIRA antigens, annotated TCRs were further analysed at the level of specific ORF or position within ORF. Depth was the summed frequency of annotated unique rearrangements, while breadth was defined as annotated unique rearrangements over total unique productive rearrangements. Group comparisons of TCR breadth used two-sided Wilcoxon rank-sum tests. Not all clones reach the TCRdb copy of this immuneACCESS table, which keeps in-frame sequences only. Checked studies attribute under half of the gap to unresolved V genes and leave the rest unexplained. Clonal size and the V and J genes are those of that table, whereas D and trimming came from the DNA. The sample table records 400,000 to 450,000 clones; around 91% of these occur just once. The top ten clonotypes cover 4.3% of the sample.

General study outcomes and caveats: The study lacked the statistical power to compare responses across vaccine doses or regimens. It was noted by the authors that total T cell responses may have been underestimated by the TCR breadth and depth analyses. Spike-specific TCR breadth was higher in Ad26.COV2.S recipients than in placebo recipients (P = 0.0014). Vaccine and placebo recipients had similar non-spike TCR breadth, a finding consistent with the vaccine containing only spike. Substantial breadth of spike-specific CD8+ and CD4+ T cell responses was reported after vaccination.

This TCR derives from a person between 18 and 60 years old who received the Ad26.COV2.S COVID-19 vaccine or a placebo. This sample comprised peripheral blood, obtained in a trial of Ad26.COV2.S vaccine versus placebo. The sequence joins TRBV6-5 to TRBJ2-7; 9 nucleotides in the junction match TRBD1. The DNA is TGTGCCAGCACGCGGGACAGGGCTTGGCACTTC. Translated, this gives CASTRDRAWHF.